The 31 T cell receptor beta chains listed next were all sequenced from one sample in a study of T cells after yellow fever vaccination. TCRdb used MiXCR to reprocess the 5' RACE reads, holding one entry per CDR3 protein. Counted here are some 560,000 distinct CDR3 sequences, approximately 21% occurring once; the ten biggest clones make up around an eighth. This sample comprised PBMCs, obtained 15 days after the yellow fever booster vaccination. The receptor source for this set is a man aged 25-40 years who received the YFV17D yellow fever vaccine.

This clonotype was counted only a few times. The rearrangement joins TRBV6-5 to TRBJ2-7; TRBD2 matches at 9 bases. Germline V CDR1 and CDR2: MNHEY, SVGAGI. This CDR3 is 18 amino acids long. After removal of 4 bases from V and 7 bases from J, the junction contained 20 bases not matched to a gene. Here the CDR3 DNA reads TGTGCCAGCAGTTCCCCTCCAGGCGGGGCGGGAGGGCTTTTGGAGCAGTACTTC. This translates into CASSSPPGGAGGLLEQYF.

This clonotype was counted only a few times. The chain employs TRBV20-1 and TRBJ1-5, with no clear D. Between the trimmed V and J ends, which lost 5 bases and 4 bases, there was a span of 15 bases. Per the germline V gene, CDR1 is DFQATT and CDR2 is SNEGSKA (reference sequence). This CDR3 spans 14 amino acids. The CDR3 DNA reads as TGCAGTGCTGCCATCCGGGCCGCTAATCAGCCCCAGCATTTT. It specifies CSAAIRAANQPQHF.

In its sample, this clonotype was seen a few times. The V call is TRBV12-3 or TRBV12-4, the J call TRBJ2-7, with 7 bases fitting TRBD1. The CDR3 contains 14 residues. Trimming removed 5 bases from V and 2 bases from J; junction bases left unmatched: 6. CDR3 in amino acids: CASSHGTVTYEQYF. Written as DNA, the CDR3 is TGTGCCAGCAGTCATGGGACAGTTACCTACGAGCAGTACTTC.

This clonotype occurred a few times. The chain recombines TRBV7-2 with TRBJ2-7, with 10 bases identical to TRBD1. The CDR3 is made up of 16 amino acids. Germline V CDR1 and CDR2: SGHTA, FQGNSA. The junction had 9 bases not matched to a gene; V was cut back by 5 bases and J by 2 bases. The CDR3 DNA reads as TGTGCCAGCAGCCCAGCCGGGACAGGGGCCACCTACGAGCAGTACTTC. Encoded protein: CASSPAGTGATYEQYF.

J is TRBJ1-1 and V is TRBV3-1, with D possibly matching TRBD1 (5 bases). CDR3 size: 15 residues. CDR1 is LGHDT, CDR2 YNNKEL, per germline (reference sequence). The V end was cut by 6 bases, the J end by 1 base, with 15 bases between. In DNA form, the CDR3 reads TGTGCCAGCAGGCTAAGCGGGGGACCGAACACTGAAGCTTTCTTT. Residues: CASRLSGGPNTEAFF.

This clonotype was counted between two and nine times. The genes are TRBV6-6 and TRBJ2-1, with D perhaps matching TRBD2 (5 bases). The germline V and J ends were trimmed by 7 bases and 13 bases, with 17 bases remaining between them. The CDR3 runs to 12 residues. Germline CDR1 is MNHNY and CDR2 is SVGAGI (reference sequence). CDR3 DNA sequence: TGTGCCAGCACCGGCGCACAAAGCGGCCAGTTCTTC. Its protein product is CASTGAQSGQFF.

V and J are TRBV29-1 and TRBJ2-3; D not certain. CDR1 SQVTM and CDR2 ANQGSEA come from the germline V gene. CDR3 size: 10 residues. This CDR3 reads CSAGLDTQYF. In nucleotides, the CDR3 is TGCAGTGCCGGATTAGATACGCAGTATTTT.

A few counts support this clonotype. The chain is built from TRBV6-2 or TRBV6-3 and TRBJ2-7; 12 nucleotides line up with TRBD2. The length of the CDR3 is 15 residues. Germline CDR1 reads MNHEY; CDR2 reads SVGEGT. V lost 2 bases, J lost 2 bases, and 1 base stayed unmatched. The CDR3: CASSYPSGRAYEQYF. For the CDR3, the DNA is TGTGCCAGCAGTTACCCTAGCGGGAGGGCCTACGAGCAGTACTTC.

The chain's CDR3 is CASSFGSSVTGELFF. CDR3 DNA: TGTGCCAGCAGCTTTGGAAGTTCGGTCACCGGGGAGCTGTTTTTT. The J gene is TRBJ2-2, the V gene TRBV7-3, with D uncertain. The V end was cut by 3 bases, the J end by 4 bases, with 12 bases between. Germline CDR1 and CDR2: SGHTA and FQGTGA. This CDR3 spans 15 amino acids.

This clonotype has more than one count but fewer than ten. This rearrangement joins TRBV12-3 or TRBV12-4 to TRBJ2-7; D uncertain. The CDR3 has 14 residues. Trimming shortened V by 5 bases and J by 2 bases, and 13 bases separated the two germline ends. CDR3 nucleotides: TGTGCCAGCAGTCCCCCGAGAGATGCCTACGAGCAGTACTTC. This encodes CASSPPRDAYEQYF.

The rearrangement joins TRBV20-1 to TRBJ2-7, with 10 positions matching TRBD2. The length of the CDR3 is 16 residues. CDR1 is DFQATT, CDR2 SNEGSKA, per germline (reference sequence). Germline trimming cut 6 bases from V and 0 bases from J; bases unmatched to any gene: 11. This CDR3 reads CSARGLAEGSSYEQYF. The CDR3 bases are TGCAGTGCCCGCGGACTAGCGGAGGGGAGCTCCTACGAGCAGTACTTC.

Only a few counts were recorded for this clonotype. The V and J genes are TRBV29-1 and TRBJ1-1; possible D gene TRBD1, 5 bases. This CDR3 has 13 residues. V was shortened by 1 base and J by 7 bases, with 13 bases between the two germline ends. Germline V CDR1 and CDR2: SQVTM, ANQGSEA. The CDR3 reads CSVEAQRQFEAFF. The CDR3, as DNA: TGCAGCGTTGAAGCCCAAAGACAGTTTGAAGCTTTCTTT.

V is TRBV20-1 and J is TRBJ2-3, with TRBD1 matching over 10 bases. In germline, CDR1 is DFQATT, CDR2 SNEGSKA (reference sequence). The CDR3 has 14 residues. The J segment lost 5 bases and the V segment lost 5 bases, leaving 7 bases of the junction unmatched. CDR3 coding DNA: TGCAGTGCTCCGAGGGACAGGGGACGAGATACGCAGTATTTT. This gives the protein CSAPRDRGRDTQYF.

This clonotype has a handful of counts. The chain employs TRBV18 and TRBJ2-5; D is undetermined. V was pared by 1 base and J by 2 bases, with 5 bases between. Germline V gene sequence: CDR1 KGHSH, CDR2 LQKENI. The CDR3 loop spans 13 amino acids. The CDR3 is CASSPHKQETQYF. In nucleotides, the CDR3 is TGTGCCAGCTCACCACACAAGCAAGAGACCCAGTACTTC.

The V gene is TRBV15, the J gene TRBJ2-7; D is uncertain. Trimming removed 8 bases from V and 6 bases from J, with 14 bases in between. This CDR3 is 12 amino acids long. Germline V lookup: CDR1 LNHNV, CDR2 YYDKDF (reference sequence). The CDR3 loop reads CATPSLMSEQYF. CDR3 nucleotide sequence: TGTGCCACCCCCAGCCTGATGTCCGAGCAGTACTTC.

The chain combines TRBV30 with TRBJ1-3; 7 bases fit TRBD1. Germline V gene sequence: CDR1 GTSNPN, CDR2 SVGIG (reference sequence). After removal of 8 bases from V and 0 bases from J, the junction contained 16 bases not matched to a gene. CDR3 length equals 17 residues. CDR3 DNA: TGTGCCCGCGGGTCCGGCTCAGGGGGTCTCTCTGGAAACACCATATATTTT. Its translation is CARGSGSGGLSGNTIYF.

The chain uses TRBV11-2 and TRBJ2-3, with 8 bases that match TRBD2. Trimming took 0 bases from V and 2 from J; bases not matched to a gene: 7. From germline, CDR1 is SGHAT and CDR2 FQNNGV. The CDR3 length is 17 residues. The CDR3 sequence is CASSLESSGWATDTQYF. DNA of the CDR3: TGTGCCAGCAGCTTAGAGTCTAGCGGGTGGGCCACAGATACGCAGTATTTT.

There are a few counts of this clonotype. V is TRBV5-5 and J is TRBJ2-3; D is ambiguous. The CDR3 extends over 14 amino acids. The V end was cut by 0 bases, the J end by 5 bases, with 10 bases between. Germline lookup yields CDR1 SGHKS and CDR2 YYEKEE (reference sequence). CDR3 sequence (DNA): TGTGCCAGCAGCTTGGCTACCTCTGAAGATACGCAGTATTTT. Amino acids: CASSLATSEDTQYF.

CDR3 amino acids: CASSAGLTSETQYF. Here the CDR3 DNA reads TGTGCCAGCAGCGCGGGACTCACATCAGAGACCCAGTACTTC. The chain combines TRBV11-2 with TRBJ2-5; the D gene is possibly TRBD2 (6 bases). The CDR3 totals 14 residues. Between the trimmed V and J ends, which lost 5 bases and 4 bases, there was a span of 14 bases. The V gene's germline CDR1 is SGHAT and CDR2 FQNNGV.

The chain employs TRBV6-5 and TRBJ2-7; the match to TRBD1 covers 12 bases. The V gene end was trimmed by 2 bases and the J gene end by 2 bases; junction bases not matched to a gene: 1. The CDR3 is made up of 15 amino acids. CDR1 is MNHEY and CDR2 is SVGAGI in the germline V gene. As DNA, the CDR3 is TGTGCCAGCAGTTACCGGGACAGGGGGCCCTACGAGCAGTACTTC. It yields the protein CASSYRDRGPYEQYF.

The V call is TRBV11-1, the J call TRBJ2-1; 12 positions agree with TRBD2. V lost 10 bases and J lost 3; bases outside the gene matches: 16. Germline V gene data show CDR1 as SGHAT and CDR2 as FQDESV (reference sequence). The CDR3 runs to 18 residues. CDR3 protein: CAISLVRTSGAYYNEQFF. In DNA, the CDR3 is TGTGCCATCAGTTTAGTAAGGACTAGCGGGGCTTACTACAATGAGCAGTTCTTC.

This clonotype was observed many times. V usage is TRBV7-2 and J usage is TRBJ2-5, with a tentative D call TRBD1 (6 bases). Germline V gives CDR1 SGHTA, CDR2 FQGNSA. The CDR3 spans 13 residues. The germline V and J ends were trimmed by 5 bases and 2 bases, with 9 bases remaining between them. The CDR3: CASSRTDQETQYF. CDR3 nucleotides: TGTGCCAGCAGCCGGACAGATCAAGAGACCCAGTACTTC.

V and J are TRBV7-8 and TRBJ2-1; TRBD2 matches at 12 bases. The V segment lost 5 bases and the J segment 8 bases; nucleotides outside the gene matches: 7. The germline V gene encodes CDR1 SGHVS and CDR2 FQNEAQ. The CDR3 loop spans 15 amino acids. The chain's CDR3 is CASSTLAGGLDEQFF. The CDR3 nucleotides read TGTGCCAGCAGCACCCTAGCGGGAGGGCTGGATGAGCAGTTCTTC.

This clonotype was detected only a few times. The V and J genes are TRBV5-1 and TRBJ2-2; 11 bases align to TRBD2. The V segment lost 3 bases and the J segment 4 bases; nucleotides outside the gene matches: 8. Germline assignment: CDR1 SGHRS and CDR2 YFSETQ. The CDR3 is 17 amino acids. The CDR3 loop is CASSWTGLAESTGELFF. As DNA, the CDR3 is TGCGCCAGCAGCTGGACGGGACTAGCGGAGAGCACCGGGGAGCTGTTTTTT.

The chain carries TRBV20-1 and TRBJ2-1, with 8 bases identical to TRBD2. CDR1 is DFQATT and CDR2 is SNEGSKA in the germline V gene (reference sequence). Trimming took 1 base from V and 6 from J; bases not matched to a gene: 5. This CDR3 has 14 amino acids. This CDR3 is CSARGFSGTNEQFF. The DNA of the CDR3 is TGCAGTGCTAGAGGTTTTAGCGGGACCAATGAGCAGTTCTTC.

The chain recombines TRBV10-1 with TRBJ2-2, with unresolved D. This CDR3 has 15 amino acids. CDR1 is WNHNN and CDR2 is SYGVQD in the germline V gene (reference sequence). Trimming removed 1 base from V and 5 bases from J, with 11 bases in between. CDR3 sequence: CASSEYSPRTGELFF. Here the CDR3 DNA reads TGCGCCAGCAGTGAGTACAGCCCGAGGACCGGGGAGCTGTTTTTT.

V gene TRBV12-3 or TRBV12-4 combines with J gene TRBJ2-3, with TRBD2 as a possible D gene (6 bases). V gave up 4 bases and J gave up 2 bases, with 10 bases separating them. This CDR3 has 14 amino acids. The CDR3 DNA reads TGTGCCAGCAGTTACGGCGGGACCACAGATACGCAGTATTTT. Translated, it gives CASSYGGTTDTQYF.

This clonotype occurred a few times. V gene TRBV9 combines with J gene TRBJ2-6; D remains ambiguous. The CDR3 covers 14 residues. CDR1 SGDLS and CDR2 YYNGEE come from the germline V gene. The V end was cut by 4 bases, the J end by 4 bases, with 9 bases between. DNA for the CDR3: TGTGCCAGCAGCCCACCTAGGGGGGCCAACGTCCTGACTTTC. Protein sequence: CASSPPRGANVLTF.

This clonotype was observed a few times. V gene TRBV20-1 combines with J gene TRBJ2-7, with 10 bases aligning to TRBD2. The CDR3 length is 13 residues. V trimming: 1 base; J trimming: 3 bases; junction bases outside the gene matches: 0. Germline values: CDR1 DFQATT, CDR2 SNEGSKA (reference sequence). As DNA, the CDR3 is TGCAGTGCTAGAGCTAGCGGGAGCTACGAGCAGTACTTC. This codes for CSARASGSYEQYF.

The CDR3 spells CASSRQGTDPYEQYF. In DNA, the CDR3 is TGTGCCAGCAGTAGGCAAGGGACAGATCCCTACGAGCAGTACTTC. This chain links TRBV2 with TRBJ2-7; 7 nucleotides match TRBD1. The germline gives CDR1 SNHLY, CDR2 FYNNEI. After removal of 5 bases from V and 2 bases from J, the junction contained 9 bases not matched to a gene. This CDR3 spans 15 amino acids.

This clonotype appeared a few times. The chain has TRBV7-2 and TRBJ2-3; D gene unclear. This CDR3 is 14 amino acids long. Germline V gives CDR1 SGHTA, CDR2 FQGNSA. V was cut by 4 bases and J by 0 bases, with 8 bases left in between. The CDR3 here is CASSSLGSTDTQYF. DNA for the CDR3: TGTGCCAGCAGCTCCCTCGGGAGCACAGATACGCAGTATTTT. The complete variable domain, with remaining parts taken from reference TRBV7-2 and TRBJ2-3, reads GAGVSQSPSNKVTEKGKDVELRCDPISGHTALYWYRQSLGQGLEFLIYFQGNSAPDKSGLPSDRFSAERTGGSVSTLTIQRTQQEDSAVYLCASSSLGSTDTQYFGPGTRLTVL.